Only a few counts were recorded for the clone carrying this T cell receptor beta chain. J gave up 6 bases and V 1 base, and 4 bases lay outside the gene matches. Looked up from germline, CDR1 is KGHSH and CDR2 is LQKENI. The CDR3 consists of 15 residues. The entry originates in a study of blood T cell repertoires in COVID-19. Study-level background: Collection of acute and convalescent COVID-19 samples took place in the United States, Italy and Spain. The analysed material was cDNA or gDNA that came from T cells, B-cell-depleted T cells, or PBMCs.

Methods used by the authors: Amplifying reference gene primers gave estimates of nucleated cell counts. Clones were sequenced by immunoSEQ multiplex PCR, and TCRdb holds only the in-frame ones, with some missing. V and J calls and clone size come straight from that table; D and trimming were deduced from the DNA. Of approximately 70,000 clones in the sample, 88% were seen once. The sequence derives from a human donor in a cohort sampled during active COVID-19. The chain employs TRBV18 and TRBJ2-1, with TRBD2 matching over 9 bases. What was sequenced was peripheral blood. The CDR3 reads CASSPRGGASNEQFF. The CDR3, as DNA: TGTGCCAGCTCACCACGCGGGGGGGCCTCCAATGAGCAGTTCTTC.